This entry describes one TCR beta chain. No cognate antigen has been identified for it. Base qualities are not provided; no much larger clone lies one nucleotide away. Other DNA sequences in this specimen translate into the identical CDR3. All of the isolated RNA was reverse transcribed with the High Capacity cDNA Reverse Transcription Kit, so expressed TCRB transcripts were sequenced. Naive, central memory and regulatory T cell samples underwent deep immunoSEQ sequencing, averaging roughly 3.3 million total reads per sample. Sorted cells were lysed in RLT buffer, and RNA was extracted using DNase-treated RNeasy Micro or Mini kits according to cell number. Each cell subset was processed separately to prevent cross-contamination, with patient and healthy donor samples processed together. Using the immunoSEQ multiplex PCR, TCRB sequences were amplified from cDNA into 87-bp fragments spanning the CDR3 region. Amplicons were sequenced on the Illumina HiSeq platform. In the authors' own workflow: Synthetic template baselines were used to correct PCR bias computationally, reads within Hamming distance 2 were collapsed together, and singletons that could not be merged were discarded. Reads were aligned to IMGT to assign V, D and J genes, CDR3 length, and insertions or deletions at six rearrangement sites. Clonotype counts were normalized to sorted cell number within each subset before computing true diversity and Gini coefficients with the tcR R package. The overlap coefficient, calculated on TCRB nucleotide sequences, was used to measure repertoire sharing. As a proxy for the pre-selection repertoire, out-of-frame TCRB sequences from naive cells were analyzed. TCRdb's version of the immuneACCESS table is confined to in-frame rearrangements and falls short of the full clone set. An unresolved V gene accounts for under half of the shortfall where checked; the remainder is of unknown origin. The D gene and trimming were derived from the DNA, and the V and J assignments and clone size from that table. The sample records a few hundred thousand clones, about 16% of which are singletons. Approximately 0.019% of the sample lies in the top ten.

Spanning cysteine to phenylalanine, the CDR3 consists of 11 amino acids. Only the CDR3 DNA is retained, 33 bases long and in frame from the first base. CDR1 and CDR2 are drawn from the germline V gene (reference sequence): DFQATT, SNEGSKA. Compared with germline, V lacks 6 bases and J lacks 7 bases; bases without a gene match: 1. From each donor, a single peripheral blood sample of 100 to 150 mL on average was drawn into heparinised tubes. A BD FACSAria II and a panel including CD45RO, CCR7, CD25, CD127, CD95 and CD27 were used to sort naive, central memory, regulatory and stem cell-like memory CD4+ T cells. Every sorted population had a purity above 98%. PBMCs were isolated immediately by Lymphoprep density gradient centrifugation and stained directly without culture. So that batch effects would be minimized, each experiment stained and sorted samples in pairs, pairing one healthy donor with one patient.

These data belong to a study of beta chain features in type 1 diabetes (dated by TCRdb to between 2018 and 2020). For context, the study as a whole: Mean age, gender distribution, total cell number and subset yield did not differ between patients and healthy donors. A total of roughly 99 million sorted cells were examined across all samples, and the number of cells per subset was strongly correlated with RNA yield. The study compared the TCRB repertoires of sorted circulating CD4+ T cell subsets in recently diagnosed type 1 diabetes patients with those in matched healthy donors. Regulatory and stem cell-like memory subsets were obtained from only 8 patients and about eight healthy donors, while naive and central memory subsets were obtained from all 30 or so donors.

The study at large found these results: PCR may preferentially amplify shorter templates, but because patient and control samples were amplified and corrected together, any resulting skew would affect both groups equally. In all four CD4+ subsets, TCRB CDR3 length was moderately but significantly shorter in type 1 diabetes patients. Naive, central memory and regulatory TCRB repertoires appeared to be more alike among patients than among healthy donors. Because cDNA was sequenced instead of genomic DNA, highly expressing activated cells could be over-represented, though the groups showed no difference in activation or CD3 levels. At VDJ recombination sites, patients with type 1 diabetes made fewer insertions and deleted more nucleotides, a pattern implying thymic rearrangement abnormalities. Only small numbers of individuals were included in the HLA sub-analyses, which left unresolved whether HLA type had any influence on TCRB rearrangement.

This TCR was recovered from a woman aged 18-29 years in good health. This chain joins TRBV20-1 to TRBJ1-5, with TRBD1 identical over 9 junction bases. The sequencing sample was made of naive CD4+ T cells from blood. The sample's cell subset or site label is to be understood as: true naive CD4+ T cells. The DNA sequence is given as TGCAGTGCGACAGGGGGACAGCCCCAGCATTTT. Translated, it reads CSATGGQPQHF.